This TCR beta chain was observed in a study of blood T cell repertoires in COVID-19. Overall study: The origin of the acute and convalescent COVID-19 samples was the United States, Italy and Spain. From T cells, B-cell-depleted T cells, or PBMCs came the material, which was cDNA or gDNA.

Per the authors' pipeline: Amplification of reference gene primers provided the estimated nucleated cell counts. Method: immunoSEQ multiplex PCR; TCRdb's copy keeps in-frame clones and lacks some. Clonal size and the V and J genes are those of that table, whereas D and trimming came from the DNA. The repertoire holds about 59,000 clones, with roughly 70% as singletons. The V and J ends lost 8 bases and 9 bases, in that order; junction bases with no gene match: 12. This CDR3 is built from 13 residues. Germline CDR1 SGHAT, CDR2 FQNNGV. The sequenced sample was peripheral blood. The V and J genes are TRBV11-2 and TRBJ1-1, with 7 nucleotides matching TRBD1. The source of this sequence is an older woman with acute or convalescent COVID-19. DNA for the CDR3: TGTGCCAGCCTTTTCGGCGGGACAGATAAAGCTTTCTTT. Translating it yields CASLFGGTDKAFF.